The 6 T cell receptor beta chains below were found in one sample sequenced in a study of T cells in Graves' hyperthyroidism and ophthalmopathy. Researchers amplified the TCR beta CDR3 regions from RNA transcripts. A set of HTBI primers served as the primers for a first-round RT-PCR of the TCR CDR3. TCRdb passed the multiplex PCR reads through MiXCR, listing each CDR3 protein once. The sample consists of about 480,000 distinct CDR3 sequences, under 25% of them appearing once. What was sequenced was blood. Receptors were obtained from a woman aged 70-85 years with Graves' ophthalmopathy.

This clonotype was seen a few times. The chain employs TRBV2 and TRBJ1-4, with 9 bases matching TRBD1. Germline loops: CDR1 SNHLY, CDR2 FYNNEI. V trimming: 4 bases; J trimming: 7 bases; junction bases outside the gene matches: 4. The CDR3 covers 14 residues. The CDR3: CASSGRDRVEKLFF. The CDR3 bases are TGTGCCAGCAGTGGGAGGGACAGGGTTGAAAAACTGTTTTTT.

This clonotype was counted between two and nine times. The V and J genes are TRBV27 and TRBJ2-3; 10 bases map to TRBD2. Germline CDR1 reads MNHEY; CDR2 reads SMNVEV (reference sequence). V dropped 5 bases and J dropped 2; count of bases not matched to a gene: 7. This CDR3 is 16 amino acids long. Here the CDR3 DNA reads TGTGCCAGCAGTCTCCGGGGACTAGCGAACACAGATACGCAGTATTTT. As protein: CASSLRGLANTDTQYF.

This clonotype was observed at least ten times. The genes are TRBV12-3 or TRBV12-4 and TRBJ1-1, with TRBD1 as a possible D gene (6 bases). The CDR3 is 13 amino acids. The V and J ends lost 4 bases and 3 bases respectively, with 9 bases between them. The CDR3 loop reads CASSSRQDTEAFF. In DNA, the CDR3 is TGTGCCAGCAGTTCCCGACAGGACACTGAAGCTTTCTTT.

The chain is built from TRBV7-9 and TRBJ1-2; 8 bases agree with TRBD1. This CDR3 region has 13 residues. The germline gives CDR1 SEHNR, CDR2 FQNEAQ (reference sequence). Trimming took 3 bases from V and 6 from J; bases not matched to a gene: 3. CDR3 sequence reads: CASSLRQGHGYTF. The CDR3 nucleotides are TGTGCCAGCAGCTTGAGACAGGGGCATGGCTACACCTTC.

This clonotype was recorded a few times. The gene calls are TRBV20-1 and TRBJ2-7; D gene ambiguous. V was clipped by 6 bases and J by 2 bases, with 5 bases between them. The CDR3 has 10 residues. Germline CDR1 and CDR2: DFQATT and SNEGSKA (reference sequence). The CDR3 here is CSAGPYEQYF. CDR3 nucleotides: TGCAGTGCCGGGCCCTACGAGCAGTACTTC.

CDR3 nucleotide sequence: TGTGCCAGCAGACAGCATTCCTCTGGAAACACCATATATTTT. This encodes CASRQHSSGNTIYF. This chain uses TRBV12-3 or TRBV12-4 with TRBJ1-3; D uncertain. CDR3 length: 14 residues. V lost 6 bases to trimming and J lost 0 bases, with 9 bases between them.